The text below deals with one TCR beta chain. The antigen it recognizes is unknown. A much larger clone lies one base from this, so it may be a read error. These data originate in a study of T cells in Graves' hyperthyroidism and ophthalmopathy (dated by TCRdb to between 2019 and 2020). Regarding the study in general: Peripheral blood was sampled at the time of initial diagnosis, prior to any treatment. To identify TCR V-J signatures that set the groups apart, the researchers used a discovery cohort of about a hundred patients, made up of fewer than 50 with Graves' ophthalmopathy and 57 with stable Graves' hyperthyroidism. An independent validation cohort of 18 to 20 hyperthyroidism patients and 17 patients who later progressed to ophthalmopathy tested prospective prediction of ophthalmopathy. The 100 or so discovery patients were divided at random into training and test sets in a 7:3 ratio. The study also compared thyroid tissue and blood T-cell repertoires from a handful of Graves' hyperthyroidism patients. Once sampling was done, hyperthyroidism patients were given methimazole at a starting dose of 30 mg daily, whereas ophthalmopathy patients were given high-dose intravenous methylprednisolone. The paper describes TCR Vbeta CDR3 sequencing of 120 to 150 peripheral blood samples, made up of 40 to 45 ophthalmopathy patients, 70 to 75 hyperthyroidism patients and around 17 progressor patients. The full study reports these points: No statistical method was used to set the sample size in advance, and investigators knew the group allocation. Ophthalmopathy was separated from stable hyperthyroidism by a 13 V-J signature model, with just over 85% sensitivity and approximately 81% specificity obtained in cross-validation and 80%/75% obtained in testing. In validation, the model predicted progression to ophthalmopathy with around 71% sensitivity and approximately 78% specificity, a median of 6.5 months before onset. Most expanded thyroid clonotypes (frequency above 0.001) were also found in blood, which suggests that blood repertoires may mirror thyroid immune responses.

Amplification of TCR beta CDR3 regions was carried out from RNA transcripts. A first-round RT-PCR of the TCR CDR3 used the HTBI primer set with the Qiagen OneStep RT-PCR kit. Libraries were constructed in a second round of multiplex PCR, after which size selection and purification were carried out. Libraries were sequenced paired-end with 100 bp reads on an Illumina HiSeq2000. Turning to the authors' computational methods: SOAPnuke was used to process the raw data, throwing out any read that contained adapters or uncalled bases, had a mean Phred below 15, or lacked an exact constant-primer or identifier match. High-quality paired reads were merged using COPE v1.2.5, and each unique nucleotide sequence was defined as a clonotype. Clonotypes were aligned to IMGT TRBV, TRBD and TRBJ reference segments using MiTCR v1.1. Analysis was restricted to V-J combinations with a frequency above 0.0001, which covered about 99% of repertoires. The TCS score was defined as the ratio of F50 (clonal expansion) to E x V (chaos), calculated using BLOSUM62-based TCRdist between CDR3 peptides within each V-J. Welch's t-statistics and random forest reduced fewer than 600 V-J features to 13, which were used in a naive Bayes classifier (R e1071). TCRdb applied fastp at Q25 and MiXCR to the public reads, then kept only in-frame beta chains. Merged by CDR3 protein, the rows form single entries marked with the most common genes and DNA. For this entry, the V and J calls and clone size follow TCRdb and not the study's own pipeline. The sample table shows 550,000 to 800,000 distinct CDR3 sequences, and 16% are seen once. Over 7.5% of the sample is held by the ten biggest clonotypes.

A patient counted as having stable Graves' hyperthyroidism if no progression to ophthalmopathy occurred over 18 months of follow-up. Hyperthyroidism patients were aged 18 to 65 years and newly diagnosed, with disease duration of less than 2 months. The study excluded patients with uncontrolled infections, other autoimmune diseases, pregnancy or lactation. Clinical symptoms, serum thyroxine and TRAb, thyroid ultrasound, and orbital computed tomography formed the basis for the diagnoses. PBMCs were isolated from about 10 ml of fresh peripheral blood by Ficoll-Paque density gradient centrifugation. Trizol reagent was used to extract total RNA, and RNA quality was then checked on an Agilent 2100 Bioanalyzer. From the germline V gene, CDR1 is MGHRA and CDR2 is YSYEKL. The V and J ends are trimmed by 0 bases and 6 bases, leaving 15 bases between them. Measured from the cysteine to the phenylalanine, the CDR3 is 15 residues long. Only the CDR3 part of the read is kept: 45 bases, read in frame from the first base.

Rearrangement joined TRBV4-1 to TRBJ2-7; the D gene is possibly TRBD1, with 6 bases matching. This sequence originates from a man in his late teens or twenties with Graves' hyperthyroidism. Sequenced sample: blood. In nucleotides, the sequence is TGCGCCAGCAGCCAAGACGGGCAGGGGAGCCTCGAGCAGTACTTC. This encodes CASSQDGQGSLEQYF.